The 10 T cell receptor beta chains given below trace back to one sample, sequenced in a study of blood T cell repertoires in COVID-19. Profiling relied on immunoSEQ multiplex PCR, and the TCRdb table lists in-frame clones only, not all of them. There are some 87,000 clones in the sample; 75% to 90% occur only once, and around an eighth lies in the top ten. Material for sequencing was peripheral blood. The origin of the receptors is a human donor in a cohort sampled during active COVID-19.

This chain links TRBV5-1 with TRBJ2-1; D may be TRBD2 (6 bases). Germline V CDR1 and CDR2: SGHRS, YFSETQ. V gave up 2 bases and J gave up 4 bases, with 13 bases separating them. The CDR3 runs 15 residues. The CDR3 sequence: CASSLSGTPYNEQFF. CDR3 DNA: TGCGCCAGCAGCTTATCCGGGACTCCATACAATGAGCAGTTCTTC.

This chain's CDR3 is CASSLTGGVAYEQYF. The CDR3 bases are TGCGCCAGCAGCCTGACAGGGGGTGTCGCCTACGAGCAGTACTTC. The V and J genes are TRBV5-1 and TRBJ2-7, with 9 bases identical to TRBD1. V lost 4 bases to trimming and J lost 2 bases; unmatched junction nucleotides: 7. Germline CDR1 reads SGHRS; CDR2 reads YFSETQ. The CDR3 has 15 amino acids.

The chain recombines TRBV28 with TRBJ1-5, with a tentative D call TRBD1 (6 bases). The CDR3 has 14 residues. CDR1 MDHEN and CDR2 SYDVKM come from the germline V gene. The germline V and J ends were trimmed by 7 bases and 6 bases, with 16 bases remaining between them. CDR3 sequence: CASILGGQGQPQHF. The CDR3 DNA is TGTGCCAGCATCCTGGGGGGGCAAGGTCAGCCCCAGCATTTT.

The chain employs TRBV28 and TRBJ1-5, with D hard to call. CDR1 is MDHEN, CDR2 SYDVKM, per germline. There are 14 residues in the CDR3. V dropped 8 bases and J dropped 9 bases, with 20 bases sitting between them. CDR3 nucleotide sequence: TGTGCCAGCGAATCTCACGCGGATCGGGTGCCCCAGCATTTT. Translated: CASESHADRVPQHF.

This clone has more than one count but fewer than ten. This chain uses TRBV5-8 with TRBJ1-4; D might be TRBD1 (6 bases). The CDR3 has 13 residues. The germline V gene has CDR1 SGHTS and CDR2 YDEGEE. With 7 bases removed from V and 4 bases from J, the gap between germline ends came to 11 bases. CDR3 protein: CASAGGLNEKLFF. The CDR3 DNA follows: TGTGCCAGCGCCGGGGGGCTTAATGAAAAACTGTTTTTT.

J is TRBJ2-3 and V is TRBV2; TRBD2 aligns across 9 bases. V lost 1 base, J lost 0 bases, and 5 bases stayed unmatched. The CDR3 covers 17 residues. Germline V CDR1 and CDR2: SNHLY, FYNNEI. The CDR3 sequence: CASSEDAGGPSTDTQYF. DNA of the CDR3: TGTGCCAGCAGTGAAGATGCGGGGGGGCCGAGCACAGATACGCAGTATTTT. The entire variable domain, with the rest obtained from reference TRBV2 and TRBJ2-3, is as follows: EPEVTQTPSHQVTQMGQEVILRCVPISNHLYFYWYRQILGQKVEFLVSFYNNEISEKSEIFDDQFSVERPDGSNFTLKIRSTKLEDSAMYFCASSEDAGGPSTDTQYFGPGTRLTVL.

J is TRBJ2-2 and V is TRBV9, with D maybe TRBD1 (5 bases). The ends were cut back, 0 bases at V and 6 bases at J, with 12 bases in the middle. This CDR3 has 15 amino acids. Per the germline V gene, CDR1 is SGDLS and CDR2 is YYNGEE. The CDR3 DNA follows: TGTGCCAGCAGCGTAGCTTCAGGGCAAGCCGGGGAGCTGTTTTTT. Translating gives CASSVASGQAGELFF.

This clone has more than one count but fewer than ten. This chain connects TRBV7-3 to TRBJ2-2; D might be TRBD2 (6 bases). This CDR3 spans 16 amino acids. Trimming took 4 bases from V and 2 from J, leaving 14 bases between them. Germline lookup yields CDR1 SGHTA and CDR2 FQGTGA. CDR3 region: CASSYAGTLNTGELFF. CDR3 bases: TGTGCCAGCAGCTATGCCGGGACTCTAAACACCGGGGAGCTGTTTTTT.

In nucleotides, the CDR3 is TGTGCCAGCAGTTTAGTCGGGTCGAACACCGGGGAGCTGTTTTTT. It yields the protein CASSLVGSNTGELFF. V and J are TRBV28 and TRBJ2-2, with D unresolved. Per the germline V gene, CDR1 is MDHEN and CDR2 is SYDVKM. V dropped 2 bases and J dropped 0 bases, with 7 bases sitting between them. This CDR3 has 15 amino acids.

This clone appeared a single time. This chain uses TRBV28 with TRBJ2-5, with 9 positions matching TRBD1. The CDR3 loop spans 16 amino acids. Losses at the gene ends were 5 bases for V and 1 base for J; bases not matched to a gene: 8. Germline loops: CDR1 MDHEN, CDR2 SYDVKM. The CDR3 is CASSRTTGGGQETQYF. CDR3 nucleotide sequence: TGTGCCAGCAGTAGGACGACAGGGGGAGGCCAAGAGACCCAGTACTTC. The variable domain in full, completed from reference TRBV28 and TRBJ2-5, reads DVKVTQSSRYLVKRTGEKVFLECVQDMDHENMFWYRQDPGLGLRLIYFSYDVKMKEKGDIPEGYSVSREKKERFSLILESASTNQTSMYLCASSRTTGGGQETQYFGPGTRLLVL.